The TCR beta chain described here comes from a study of OX40 agonist ivuxolimab in advanced cancers. Study-level information: At doses from 0.01 to 10 mg/kg, patients were given intravenous ivuxolimab every 2 weeks.

This clone was seen a few times. The table came from immunoSEQ multiplex PCR; TCRdb's copy has only in-frame clones and leaves some out. Of about 68,000 clones listed, around 83% are singletons. The receptor comes from an adult with an advanced solid tumor such as melanoma, head and neck, liver or kidney cancer. This material consisted of CD4+ or CD8+ T cells sorted from blood, taken in a trial of the OX40 agonist ivuxolimab.

As DNA, the CDR3 is TGTGCCAGCAGCTCACAGGGGTACACTGAAGCTTTCTTT. Protein product: CASSSQGYTEAFF. J is TRBJ1-1 and V is TRBV7-6; 7 nucleotides line up with TRBD1. The CDR3 is made up of 13 amino acids. In germline, CDR1 is SGHVS, CDR2 FNYEAQ. Trimming removed 4 bases from V and 3 bases from J; junction bases left unmatched: 2.